The clone carrying this T cell receptor beta chain was detected a few times. The target antigen is unknown. The TCR beta libraries were generated through quantitative 5'-RACE incorporating molecular barcodes. TCRdb reanalysed the 5' RACE reads using MiXCR and keeps one entry per CDR3 protein. The data show roughly 150,000 distinct CDR3 sequences, 9.8% seen once. These data are taken from a study of CD8 T cells in ankylosing spondylitis. The V and J ends lost 8 bases and 1 base respectively, with 9 bases between them. Germline CDR1 SGHNT, CDR2 YYREEE (reference sequence). The CDR3 contains 12 residues. Overall study findings and caveats: Reactive arthritis synovial fluid and blood were previously reported to contain some motif variants. Significant enrichment of disease-linked clones was reported in matched ankylosing spondylitis synovial fluid. There was a TCR beta motif, made of several highly homologous variants, that appeared characteristic of ankylosing spondylitis blood.

The chain couples TRBV5-4 to TRBJ1-1; D gene ambiguous. The sequence came from a female donor with ankylosing spondylitis or in good health (not recorded which). Source material: blood, either unsorted or a sorted T cell fraction (not recorded which). The CDR3 protein is CASPDGNTEAFF. CDR3 DNA: TGTGCCAGTCCGGACGGGAACACTGAAGCTTTCTTT.